These 29 T cell receptor beta chains were sequenced from one sample in a study of shared clonotypes between healthy human individuals. Sequenced by immunoSEQ multiplex PCR; TCRdb stores in-frame clones only, minus some. This sample has 600,000 to 750,000 clones, with about two thirds found just once. The specimen was memory CD4+ T cells sorted from blood. Regarding subset: CD45RA-negative fraction. The receptors shown here come from a woman in her 30s in good health.

The chain carries TRBV5-1 and TRBJ2-2, with TRBD2 matching over 7 bases. The germline V gene encodes CDR1 SGHRS and CDR2 YFSETQ. This CDR3 comprises 14 residues. The V segment lost 4 bases and the J segment 4 bases; nucleotides outside the gene matches: 4. The CDR3 loop is CASSGPGGTGELFF. CDR3 coding DNA: TGCGCCAGCAGCGGCCCGGGGGGCACCGGGGAGCTGTTTTTT. Based on the CDR3 plus reference TRBV5-1 and TRBJ2-2, the full variable domain is KAGVTQTPRYLIKTRGQQVTLSCSPISGHRSVSWYQQTPGQGLQFLFEYFSETQRNKGNFPGRFSGRQFSNSRSEMNVSTLELGDSALYLCASSGPGGTGELFFGEGSRLTVL.

This clone occurred once. The chain joins TRBV2 to TRBJ2-3, with 7 bases lining up with TRBD2. Losses at the gene ends were 6 bases for V and 4 bases for J; bases not matched to a gene: 16. CDR1 is SNHLY, CDR2 FYNNEI, per germline. The CDR3 loop spans 17 amino acids. Written as DNA, the CDR3 is TGTGCCAGCAGGAGGAGCGGGAATCCGAATGGGGCAGATACGCAGTATTTT. Translated: CASRRSGNPNGADTQYF.

About this clone itself: This may stem from a read error, because a much larger clone lies one nucleotide away. This sample includes further DNA sequences coding for the same CDR3. The chain employs TRBV7-3 and TRBJ1-1; D call uncertain. This CDR3 is 13 amino acids long. V shed 5 bases and J shed 3 bases, with 10 bases lying between them. Germline V gene lookup returns CDR1 SGHTA and CDR2 FQGTGA. The CDR3 sequence is CASSTQRDTEAFF. In DNA form, the CDR3 reads TGTGCCAGCAGCACGCAGAGGGACACTGAAGCTTTCTTT.

This clone was observed once. This rearrangement joins TRBV11-2 to TRBJ2-5; TRBD2 might be the D (6 bases). Trimming left V 1 base short and J 1 base short, with 19 bases between. Per germline, CDR1 SGHAT and CDR2 FQNNGV. This CDR3 is built from 18 residues. CDR3 sequence: CASSLGSHGSLIQETQYF. In DNA form, the CDR3 reads TGTGCCAGCAGCTTAGGGTCCCACGGGAGTCTAATCCAAGAGACCCAGTACTTC.

This chain joins TRBV2 and TRBJ2-7; D is ambiguous. V gave up 2 bases and J gave up 6 bases, with 11 bases separating them. The germline V gene encodes CDR1 SNHLY and CDR2 FYNNEI. The CDR3 loop spans 13 amino acids. The CDR3 sequence: CASSELGGFEQYF. CDR3 sequence (DNA): TGTGCCAGCAGTGAATTAGGTGGGTTCGAGCAGTACTTC. Filled out from reference TRBV2 and TRBJ2-7, the complete variable domain reads EPEVTQTPSHQVTQMGQEVILRCVPISNHLYFYWYRQILGQKVEFLVSFYNNEISEKSEIFDDQFSVERPDGSNFTLKIRSTKLEDSAMYFCASSELGGFEQYFGPGTRLTVT.

The rearrangement links TRBV7-9 to TRBJ2-7; TRBD1 matches at 10 bases. The CDR3 length is 14 residues. V gave up 5 bases and J gave up 7 bases; unmatched junction bases: 8. The germline CDR1 and CDR2 sequences are SEHNR and FQNEAQ (reference sequence). For the CDR3, the DNA is TGTGCCAGCAGCACCTGGACAGGGGGTAAAGAGCAGTACTTC. As protein: CASSTWTGGKEQYF.

This clone has just a few counts. Other DNA sequences of this sample code for an identical CDR3. This chain connects TRBV18 to TRBJ2-7; 7 nucleotides match TRBD1. This CDR3 contains 14 residues. J was trimmed by 2 bases and V by 2 bases; bases with no gene match: 3. Germline loops: CDR1 KGHSH, CDR2 LQKENI. The CDR3 DNA is TGTGCCAGCTCACCAAGACAGGGCACCTACGAGCAGTACTTC. Translated, it gives CASSPRQGTYEQYF.

The genes are TRBV18 and TRBJ1-3; the D gene is possibly TRBD1 (6 bases). Trimming stripped 5 bases from V and 0 bases from J, with 20 bases between. Germline values: CDR1 KGHSH, CDR2 LQKENI. This CDR3 is built from 18 residues. The CDR3 loop reads CASSRSLRDTFSGNTIYF. CDR3 DNA: TGTGCCAGCTCAAGAAGCCTCCGGGACACGTTCTCTGGAAACACCATATATTTT.

The V and J genes are TRBV28 and TRBJ2-4; TRBD1 matches 7 bases. Germline values: CDR1 MDHEN, CDR2 SYDVKM. V gave up 6 bases and J gave up 3 bases; unmatched junction bases: 8. CDR3 length equals 15 residues. In DNA form, the CDR3 reads TGTGCCAGCAGCGACGAGGGGGCTGTCAAAAACATTCAGTACTTC. Translated: CASSDEGAVKNIQYF.

The chain has TRBV7-9 and TRBJ2-7; 7 nucleotides line up with TRBD2. V dropped 5 bases and J dropped 4; count of bases not matched to a gene: 8. Germline CDR1 and CDR2: SEHNR and FQNEAQ (reference sequence). This CDR3 comprises 14 residues. Here the CDR3 DNA reads TGTGCCAGCAGCCAACGGGAGGATGGGTACGAGCAGTACTTC. It translates to CASSQREDGYEQYF. Filled out from reference TRBV7-9 and TRBJ2-7, the complete variable domain reads DTGVSQNPRHKITKRGQNVTFRCDPISEHNRLYWYRQTLGQGPEFLTYFQNEAQLEKSRLLSDRFSAERPKGSFSTLEIQRTEQGDSAMYLCASSQREDGYEQYFGPGTRLTVT.

The chain links TRBV7-2 to TRBJ2-6; D may be TRBD1 or TRBD2 (5 bases each). The CDR3 consists of 16 residues. Trimming cost V 3 bases and J 0 bases, with 9 bases left between them. The germline V gene encodes CDR1 SGHTA and CDR2 FQGNSA. CDR3 sequence reads: CASSFPGTSGANVLTF. In DNA, the CDR3 is TGTGCCAGCAGCTTTCCCGGGACCTCTGGGGCCAACGTCCTGACTTTC.

This chain joins TRBV29-1 and TRBJ1-3, with D uncertain. The V gene lost 7 bases and the J gene lost 4 bases, with 8 bases spanning the gap. The CDR3 has 11 residues. Per germline, CDR1 SQVTM and CDR2 ANQGSEA. CDR3: CSASGGNTIYF. The CDR3 nucleotides read TGCAGCGCGAGCGGGGGAAACACCATATATTTT.

The chain recombines TRBV5-1 with TRBJ1-4; no firm D call. Germline V lookup: CDR1 SGHRS, CDR2 YFSETQ. V lost 0 bases and J 5 bases, leaving 11 bases between the germline ends. This CDR3 has 15 residues. CDR3 in amino acids: CASSLGGRENEKLFF. CDR3 coding DNA: TGCGCCAGCAGCTTGGGTGGGAGGGAAAATGAAAAACTGTTTTTT.

The table lists this clone with a few counts. The chain links TRBV5-1 to TRBJ2-5, with D possibly TRBD2 on 5 matching bases. CDR3 size: 15 residues. Germline loops: CDR1 SGHRS, CDR2 YFSETQ. V lost 2 bases and J lost 2, with 13 bases in between. CDR3 loop: CASSLDGNQQETQYF. DNA of the CDR3: TGCGCCAGCAGCTTAGACGGGAACCAACAAGAGACCCAGTACTTC.

This clone was seen a few times. V is TRBV29-1 and J is TRBJ2-2; 11 nucleotides match TRBD1. Per the germline V gene, CDR1 is SQVTM and CDR2 is ANQGSEA. The CDR3 has 18 residues. J was trimmed by 1 base and V by 1 base; bases with no gene match: 8. The CDR3 here is CSVEVGQGEIRNTGELFF. The CDR3 bases are TGCAGCGTTGAAGTGGGACAGGGGGAAATCAGGAACACCGGGGAGCTGTTTTTT.

The CDR3: CASSYSQPAHEQFF. CDR3 nucleotide sequence: TGTGCCAGCAGTTACTCTCAACCCGCCCATGAGCAGTTCTTC. The V call is TRBV6-5, the J call TRBJ2-1; D not certain. V was shortened by 0 bases and J by 8 bases, with 11 bases between the two germline ends. This CDR3 has 14 residues. The germline V gene encodes CDR1 MNHEY and CDR2 SVGAGI.

Comments on this clone: The sample holds other DNA sequences that translate to the same CDR3. Here the CDR3 reads CASSLVQETQYF. For the CDR3, the DNA is TGCGCCAGCAGCTTGGTTCAAGAGACCCAGTACTTC. The V gene is TRBV5-1, the J gene TRBJ2-5; D gene uncertain. The CDR3 length is 12 residues. V lost 0 bases and J 2 bases, leaving 2 bases between the germline ends. From germline, CDR1 is SGHRS and CDR2 YFSETQ. Supplemented by reference TRBV5-1 and TRBJ2-5, the full variable domain reads KAGVTQTPRYLIKTRGQQVTLSCSPISGHRSVSWYQQTPGQGLQFLFEYFSETQRNKGNFPGRFSGRQFSNSRSEMNVSTLELGDSALYLCASSLVQETQYFGPGTRLLVL.

The rearrangement joins TRBV18 to TRBJ1-1; no clear D. Germline-derived CDR1 and CDR2 are KGHSH and LQKENI. V lost 1 base, J lost 3 bases, and 9 bases lay in between. The CDR3 contains 14 residues. The CDR3 here is CASSPLSEYTEAFF. DNA for the CDR3: TGTGCCAGCTCACCACTTTCAGAATACACTGAAGCTTTCTTT.

This sequence joins TRBV2 and TRBJ2-1; maybe TRBD2 (5 bases). The length of the CDR3 is 13 residues. In germline, CDR1 is SNHLY, CDR2 FYNNEI. Trimming pared 2 bases from V and 9 bases from J, leaving 11 bases between. The CDR3 DNA is TGTGCCAGCAGTGAAAAGCGGAGCGGTGAGCAGTTCTTC. Translation gives CASSEKRSGEQFF.

The V call is TRBV7-3, the J call TRBJ2-1; 10 bases match TRBD2. The CDR3 spans 17 residues. In germline, CDR1 is SGHTA, CDR2 FQGTGA. V lost 3 bases to trimming and J lost 1 base; unmatched junction nucleotides: 6. Here the CDR3 reads CASSFQPGLASYNEQFF. The DNA of the CDR3 is TGTGCCAGCAGCTTCCAGCCGGGACTAGCGTCCTACAATGAGCAGTTCTTC. The full variable domain, rest sourced from reference TRBV7-3 and TRBJ2-1, is GAGVSQTPSNKVTEKGKYVELRCDPISGHTALYWYRQSLGQGPEFLIYFQGTGAADDSGLPNDRFFAVRPEGSVSTLKIQRTERGDSAVYLCASSFQPGLASYNEQFFGPGTRLTVL.

As regards this clone: Its ends do not fully match the called genes, so a read error is possible. The chain is built from TRBV11-3 and TRBJ2-1; weak D call: TRBD1 (5 bases). Germline lookup yields CDR1 SGHNT and CDR2 YENEEA. The CDR3 covers 14 residues. The CDR3 sequence: CASNLEPGNNEQFF. The CDR3 DNA follows: TGTGCCAGCAACTTAGAGCCAGGGAACAATGAGCAGTTCTTC.

Regarding this clone: This sample includes further DNA sequences coding for the same CDR3. The chain links TRBV18 to TRBJ1-2; D unclear. The CDR3 is 12 amino acids. The germline CDR1 and CDR2 sequences are KGHSH and LQKENI. V was pared by 3 bases and J by 5 bases, with 7 bases between. The CDR3 sequence is CASSPGEYGYTF. The DNA for the CDR3 is TGTGCCAGCTCACCCGGAGAGTATGGCTACACCTTC.

The rearrangement joins TRBV27 to TRBJ2-1, with D uncertain. CDR1 is MNHEY, CDR2 SMNVEV, per germline (reference sequence). V shed 3 bases and J shed 9 bases, with 6 bases lying between them. CDR3 size: 11 residues. CDR3 sequence reads: CASSFFFEQFF. Written as DNA, the CDR3 is TGTGCCAGCAGTTTCTTTTTTGAGCAGTTCTTC.

V and J are TRBV2 and TRBJ1-2; 12 bases line up with TRBD1. The CDR3 totals 17 residues. V lost 1 base and J lost 3; bases outside the gene matches: 6. Germline CDR1 is SNHLY and CDR2 is FYNNEI. As DNA, the CDR3 is TGTGCCAGCAGTGAAGAATCCGGGACAGGGGGCGACTATGGCTACACCTTC. Translated: CASSEESGTGGDYGYTF.

The V call is TRBV28, the J call TRBJ2-7, with a tentative D call TRBD1 (6 bases). V was shortened by 5 bases and J by 0 bases, with 14 bases between the two germline ends. The CDR3 has 15 residues. Germline V CDR1 and CDR2: MDHEN, SYDVKM. This CDR3 is CASSPGHATSYEQYF. CDR3 sequence (DNA): TGTGCCAGCAGTCCGGGACACGCAACCTCCTACGAGCAGTACTTC.

This clone has a handful of counts. The chain is built from TRBV6-1 and TRBJ1-1; D might be TRBD1 (6 bases). CDR1 is MNHNS and CDR2 is SASEGT in the germline V gene. Between the trimmed V and J ends, which lost 6 bases and 8 bases, there was a span of 16 bases. The CDR3 is 13 amino acids. CDR3: CASSHREVVEAFF. The CDR3 DNA is TGTGCCAGCAGCCACAGGGAAGTGGTCGAAGCTTTCTTT.

In its sample, this clone was seen a few times. The chain couples TRBV10-3 to TRBJ1-5; D ambiguous. Trimming took 2 bases from V and 6 from J, leaving 17 bases between them. CDR3 size: 16 residues. Germline V gene data show CDR1 as ENHRY and CDR2 as SYGVKD. CDR3 sequence: CAISENSLQISQPQHF. The CDR3 nucleotides read TGTGCCATCAGTGAGAACTCCCTACAGATAAGTCAGCCCCAGCATTTT.

This clone was seen more than once but under ten times. The sample has other DNA sequences that encode this CDR3 too. The chain uses TRBV5-1 and TRBJ2-1, with 9 bases that match TRBD1. After removal of 4 bases from V and 2 bases from J, the junction contained 4 bases not matched to a gene. Germline assignment: CDR1 SGHRS and CDR2 YFSETQ. The CDR3 runs 15 residues. The CDR3 loop reads CASSRDRVAYNEQFF. The CDR3 nucleotides read TGCGCCAGCAGCCGGGACAGGGTGGCCTACAATGAGCAGTTCTTC.

This rearrangement joins TRBV15 to TRBJ1-1, with D hard to call. There are 13 residues in the CDR3. CDR1 is LNHNV, CDR2 YYDKDF, per germline (reference sequence). V gave up 3 bases and J gave up 4 bases, with 9 bases separating them. CDR3 in DNA: TGTGCCACCAGCAGTTCCTTGGGCACTGAAGCTTTCTTT. Protein: CATSSSLGTEAFF.